A single TCR beta chain is shown here with its context. The entry originates in a study of T and B cells in COVID-19 patients. Study summary: Of approximately 22 active-infection patients, 15 to 19 carried comorbidities linked to unfavorable COVID-19 outcome.

TRB was amplified from about 260-540 ng of blood genomic DNA. BIOMED2 TRB-A/B primer pools were used in multiplex TRB PCR. TCRdb re-called the multiplex PCR reads through MiXCR, storing one row per CDR3 protein. There are about 18,000 distinct CDR3 sequences in the sample; 36% occur only once, and more than 15% lies in the top ten. V was clipped by 4 bases and J by 4 bases, with 20 bases between them. CDR1 MGHRA and CDR2 YSYEKL come from the germline V gene. The CDR3 is 17 amino acids. This TCR came from a human donor with active COVID-19. The V gene is TRBV4-1, the J gene TRBJ2-1; D is perhaps TRBD1 (6 bases). Sequencing input: blood. The CDR3 DNA sequence: TGCGCCAGCAGCCGAGAGGGGGTAGGCCTGAAATACAATGAGCAGTTCTTC. Protein sequence: CASSREGVGLKYNEQFF.